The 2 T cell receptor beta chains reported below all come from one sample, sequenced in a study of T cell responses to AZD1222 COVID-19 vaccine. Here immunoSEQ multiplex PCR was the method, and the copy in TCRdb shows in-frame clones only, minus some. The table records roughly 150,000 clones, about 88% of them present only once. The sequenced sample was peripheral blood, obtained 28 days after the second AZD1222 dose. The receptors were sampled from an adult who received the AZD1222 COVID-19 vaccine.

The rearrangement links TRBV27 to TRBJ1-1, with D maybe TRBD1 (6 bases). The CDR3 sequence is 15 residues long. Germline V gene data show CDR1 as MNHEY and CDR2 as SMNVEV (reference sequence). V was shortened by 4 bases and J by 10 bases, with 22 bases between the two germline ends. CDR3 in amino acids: CASSSRDTEGAAAFF. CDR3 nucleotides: TGTGCCAGCAGTTCCCGGGACACCGAAGGGGCTGCAGCTTTCTTT.

CDR3 in DNA: TGTGCCAGTAGTATAAGGGCGGGCTACGAGCAGTACTTC. Protein product: CASSIRAGYEQYF. The chain uses TRBV19 and TRBJ2-7, with D perhaps matching TRBD2 (5 bases). CDR1 is LNHDA and CDR2 is SQIVND in the germline V gene (reference sequence). The CDR3 has 13 amino acids. Trimming shortened V by 2 bases and J by 3 bases, and 8 bases separated the two germline ends.